This T cell receptor beta chain stems from a study of cytomegalovirus exposure and HLA in healthy donors. Study-wide findings and caveats: A likely sequencing artifact accounted for one observed cluster of highly shared sequence variants. A reported reduction in N-insertions relative to the 666-donor mean was seen in an Asian-associated ancestry cluster in a later analysis.

Trimming removed 3 bases from V and 11 bases from J, with 17 bases in between. The CDR3 spans 13 residues. In germline, CDR1 is SGHRS, CDR2 YFSETQ. The PCR had 60 Vbeta and 13 Jbeta primers. Generated by immunoSEQ multiplex PCR, the TCRdb table keeps only in-frame clones and is missing some. This sample has some 98,000 clones, with 9.4% found just once. With respect to this clone: No antigen is known for it.

Source material: PBMCs. The source of this sequence is a man aged 50-59 years in good health and CMV-seropositive. The chain joins TRBV5-1 to TRBJ1-1; TRBD1 might be the D (6 bases). The CDR3 here is CASSSKGGAAAFF. CDR3 coding DNA: TGCGCCAGCAGCTCTAAGGGGGGGGCAGCGGCTTTCTTT.